The 16 T cell receptor beta chains reported below all come from one sample, sequenced in a study of blood T cell repertoires in COVID-19 (TCRdb year 2020). The protocol used for the library was the immunoSEQ multiplex PCR assay. Imported from immuneACCESS, the table was reduced by TCRdb to in-frame sequences with V and J called. These copies leave out some clones; in studies compared against another copy, an unresolved V gene accounts for under half, and the cause of the remainder is not known. In all, the sample holds some 400,000 clones, and about 87% of those were seen once. The ten largest make up about 10% of the sample. The sequencing sample was made of peripheral blood. The source of these receptors is a woman in her 30s with COVID-19, enrolled during active disease.

V is TRBV4-1 and J is TRBJ2-3; 12 bases are shared with TRBD2. The CDR3 runs 17 residues. Germline V gene sequence: CDR1 MGHRA, CDR2 YSYEKL. V was clipped by 0 bases and J by 4 bases; unmatched bases: 5. The CDR3 sequence: CASSQDGTSGFSDTQYF. The CDR3 nucleotides are TGCGCCAGCAGCCAAGATGGGACTAGCGGGTTCTCAGATACGCAGTATTTT.

V and J are TRBV7-2 and TRBJ2-2; a possible D gene is TRBD1 (5 bases). Germline CDR1 is SGHTA and CDR2 is FQGNSA. V lost 5 bases and J 3 bases, leaving 10 bases between the germline ends. The CDR3 has 14 amino acids. The CDR3 sequence is CASSPRVDTGELFF. The DNA of the CDR3 is TGTGCCAGCAGCCCCAGGGTGGACACCGGGGAGCTGTTTTTT.

The chain uses TRBV27 and TRBJ2-3, with D maybe TRBD2 (6 bases). This CDR3 comprises 13 residues. V was clipped by 3 bases and J by 5 bases, with 9 bases between them. CDR1 and CDR2 (germline): MNHEY, SMNVEV (reference sequence). The CDR3 spells CASSFPEGDTQYF. DNA of the CDR3: TGTGCCAGCAGTTTTCCGGAGGGAGATACGCAGTATTTT.

The chain is built from TRBV4-1 and TRBJ2-6, with D maybe TRBD2 (6 bases). The germline V and J ends were trimmed by 4 bases and 2 bases, with 21 bases remaining between them. Germline assignment: CDR1 MGHRA and CDR2 YSYEKL. The length of the CDR3 is 19 residues. The CDR3 sequence: CASSPSSIGGITGANVLTF. The CDR3 region has the DNA TGCGCCAGCAGCCCGTCGTCGATCGGCGGGATAACTGGGGCCAACGTCCTGACTTTC.

This clone showed up just a few times. The CDR3 sequence is CASSPSQGMNTEAFF. DNA of the CDR3: TGTGCCAGCAGCCCGTCTCAGGGGATGAACACTGAAGCTTTCTTT. V is TRBV7-9 and J is TRBJ1-1, with a tentative D call TRBD1 (6 bases). The CDR3 extends over 15 amino acids. Germline loops: CDR1 SEHNR, CDR2 FQNEAQ (reference sequence). V was trimmed by 5 bases and J by 0 bases, leaving 13 bases between them. The full variable domain, in which reference TRBV7-9 and TRBJ1-1 provide the parts outside the CDR3, is DTGVSQNPRHKITKRGQNVTFRCDPISEHNRLYWYRQTLGQGPEFLTYFQNEAQLEKSRLLSDRFSAERPKGSFSTLEIQRTEQGDSAMYLCASSPSQGMNTEAFFGQGTRLTVV.

This chain connects TRBV28 to TRBJ1-1; D possibly corresponds to TRBD1 (6 bases). Trimming took off 2 bases at V and 4 bases at J, with 11 bases between the two ends. CDR1 and CDR2 from the germline V gene are MDHEN and SYDVKM. The CDR3 is 14 residues long. The CDR3 DNA is TGTGCCAGCAGTTTACAGGGGCCCTCCACTGAAGCTTTCTTT. Translation: CASSLQGPSTEAFF.

The rearrangement joins TRBV12-3 or TRBV12-4 to TRBJ2-7; no firm D call. V lost 4 bases and J 6 bases, leaving 10 bases between the germline ends. The CDR3 totals 12 residues. This chain's CDR3 is CASSSGVGEQYF. The CDR3 DNA follows: TGTGCCAGCAGTTCCGGAGTGGGCGAGCAGTACTTC.

The chain couples TRBV5-5 to TRBJ2-2; TRBD2 matches 10 bases. The CDR3 is made up of 15 amino acids. CDR1 and CDR2 (germline): SGHKS, YYEKEE (reference sequence). Losses at the gene ends were 2 bases for V and 5 bases for J; bases not matched to a gene: 3. CDR3 DNA sequence: TGTGCCAGCAGCTTAACTAGCGGGACGACCGGGGAGCTGTTTTTT. This sequence encodes CASSLTSGTTGELFF.

V and J are TRBV29-1 and TRBJ2-5; 7 positions match TRBD1. The CDR3 is 14 amino acids. The V and J ends lost 7 bases and 4 bases, in that order; junction bases with no gene match: 12. CDR1 is SQVTM and CDR2 is ANQGSEA in the germline V gene. The CDR3 bases are TGCAGCGGGTGGGGACAGCTTTCATCAGAGACCCAGTACTTC. Residues: CSGWGQLSSETQYF.

The rearrangement uses TRBV7-2 and TRBJ2-3; weak D call: TRBD1 (5 bases). Trimming stripped 5 bases from V and 2 bases from J, with 20 bases between. Germline-derived CDR1 and CDR2 are SGHTA and FQGNSA. The CDR3 length is 17 residues. CDR3 loop: CASSDPLQGILTDTQYF. DNA of the CDR3: TGTGCCAGCAGCGACCCACTTCAGGGAATACTCACAGATACGCAGTATTTT.

The genes are TRBV2 and TRBJ1-1; no reliable D call. CDR3 length: 14 residues. The V end lost 8 bases, the J end lost 0 bases, and 13 bases lay between the germline ends. Germline CDR1 is SNHLY and CDR2 is FYNNEI. The CDR3 reads CASVRHSLNTEAFF. As DNA, the CDR3 is TGTGCCAGCGTCAGACATAGTTTGAACACTGAAGCTTTCTTT. The whole variable domain, remainder taken from reference TRBV2 and TRBJ1-1, is EPEVTQTPSHQVTQMGQEVILRCVPISNHLYFYWYRQILGQKVEFLVSFYNNEISEKSEIFDDQFSVERPDGSNFTLKIRSTKLEDSAMYFCASVRHSLNTEAFFGQGTRLTVV.

The chain is built from TRBV5-6 and TRBJ2-1; D gene ambiguous. V lost 4 bases, J lost 0 bases, and 14 bases lay in between. Germline V gives CDR1 SGHDT, CDR2 YYEEEE. This CDR3 has 16 amino acids. Written as DNA, the CDR3 is TGTGCCAGCAGCGATTGGGCGCCGAGCTCCTACAATGAGCAGTTCTTC. Translating gives CASSDWAPSSYNEQFF.

This clone was observed a few times. The V call is TRBV11-2, the J call TRBJ2-7; 10 bases line up with TRBD2. Germline V lookup: CDR1 SGHAT, CDR2 FQNNGV. V dropped 2 bases and J dropped 4; count of bases not matched to a gene: 5. CDR3 length equals 15 residues. This CDR3 is CASSLRGTSEYEQYF. CDR3 DNA: TGTGCCAGCAGCTTACGTGGGACTAGCGAGTACGAGCAGTACTTC. The full variable domain, completed using reference TRBV11-2 and TRBJ2-7, is EAGVAQSPRYKIIEKRQSVAFWCNPISGHATLYWYQQILGQGPKLLIQFQNNGVVDDSQLPKDRFSAERLKGVDSTLKIQPAKLEDSAVYLCASSLRGTSEYEQYFGPGTRLTVT.

This CDR3 is CASSKVNAGRGAYSNQPQHF. CDR3 in DNA: TGTGCCAGCAGCAAAGTGAATGCCGGCAGGGGCGCCTATAGCAATCAGCCCCAGCATTTT. The chain employs TRBV21-1 and TRBJ1-5; TRBD1 is the table's D call and was not checked against the DNA. TRBV21-1 is tagged as a pseudogene. The CDR3 length is 20 residues.

This clone was seen ten or more times. The chain uses TRBV5-1 and TRBJ2-7, with 9 nucleotides matching TRBD1. Germline CDR1 reads SGHRS; CDR2 reads YFSETQ. The V and J ends lost 4 bases and 4 bases, in that order; junction bases with no gene match: 6. The CDR3 consists of 14 residues. CDR3 in DNA: TGCGCCAGCAGCGCCGGACAGGGGCTATACGAGCAGTACTTC. Translated, it gives CASSAGQGLYEQYF.

The J gene is TRBJ2-3, the V gene TRBV10-3; a weak D match, TRBD1 (5 bases). V lost 3 bases and J lost 1, with 17 bases in between. CDR1 is ENHRY, CDR2 SYGVKD, per germline. The CDR3 consists of 17 residues. DNA for the CDR3: TGTGCCATCAGTGATATGACAGACGGTATGGGCACAGATACGCAGTATTTT. This codes for CAISDMTDGMGTDTQYF.